This TCR beta chain was sequenced in a study of blood T cell repertoires in COVID-19. For the study at large: COVID-19 samples from acute and convalescent phases originated in the United States, Italy and Spain.

The data were produced by immunoSEQ multiplex PCR, yet TCRdb's version contains in-frame clones alone and is incomplete. The data contain approximately 250,000 clones, 85% to 90% of them singletons. Followed over time, Seattle patients had been enrolled while infection was active. Trimming took off 4 bases at V and 6 bases at J, with 9 bases between the two ends. This CDR3 contains 12 residues. Germline CDR1 reads SGHTA; CDR2 reads FQGNSA. Sequencing used peripheral blood. The chain links TRBV7-2 to TRBJ1-2, with no clear D. This sequence was found in a woman aged 55-70 years with COVID-19, enrolled during active disease. CDR3 sequence: CASSSPFDGYTF. The CDR3 region has the DNA TGTGCCAGCAGCTCCCCCTTTGATGGCTACACCTTC.